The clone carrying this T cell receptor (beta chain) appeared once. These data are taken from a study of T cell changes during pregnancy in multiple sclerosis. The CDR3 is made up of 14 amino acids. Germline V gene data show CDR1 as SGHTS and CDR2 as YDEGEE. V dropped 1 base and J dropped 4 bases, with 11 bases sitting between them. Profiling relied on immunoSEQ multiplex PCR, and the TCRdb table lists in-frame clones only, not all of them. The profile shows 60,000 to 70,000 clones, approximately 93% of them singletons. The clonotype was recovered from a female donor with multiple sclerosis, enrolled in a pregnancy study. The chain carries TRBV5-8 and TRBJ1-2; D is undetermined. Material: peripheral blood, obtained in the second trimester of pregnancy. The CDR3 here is CASSLFEVSYGYTF. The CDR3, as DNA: TGTGCCAGCAGCTTGTTTGAGGTCTCCTATGGCTACACCTTC.